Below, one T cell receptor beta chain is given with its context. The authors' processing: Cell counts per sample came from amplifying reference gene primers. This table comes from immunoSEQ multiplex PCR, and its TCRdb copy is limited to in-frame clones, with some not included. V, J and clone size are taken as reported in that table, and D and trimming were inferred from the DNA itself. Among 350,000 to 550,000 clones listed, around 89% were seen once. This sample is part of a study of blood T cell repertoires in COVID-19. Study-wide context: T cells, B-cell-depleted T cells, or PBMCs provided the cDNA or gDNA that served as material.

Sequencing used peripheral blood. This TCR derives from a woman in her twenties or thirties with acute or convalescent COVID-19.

The CDR3 reads CASSINKQRNEKLFF. Written as DNA, the CDR3 is TGTGCCAGTAGTATTAATAAACAGCGGAATGAAAAACTGTTTTTT. This sequence joins TRBV19 and TRBJ1-4, with no clear D. Germline-derived CDR1 and CDR2 are LNHDA and SQIVND (reference sequence). Trimming removed 3 bases from V and 5 bases from J, with 13 bases in between. The CDR3 length is 15 residues.